This T cell receptor (beta chain) was recorded in a study of blood T cell repertoires in COVID-19. Study-wide background: COVID-19 samples collected from the United States, Italy and Spain covered acute and convalescent phases.

As handled by the study authors: Cell counts per sample came from amplifying reference gene primers. Measured with immunoSEQ multiplex PCR; TCRdb has only the in-frame clones, and not every one. V, J and clone size were drawn from that table, and D and trimming were deduced from the DNA. The data contain about 670,000 clones, around 90% of them singletons. There are 15 residues in the CDR3. From germline, CDR1 is LGHDT and CDR2 YNNKEL (reference sequence). V trimming: 4 bases; J trimming: 2 bases; junction bases outside the gene matches: 5. The rearrangement uses TRBV3-1 (or the pseudogene TRBV3-2) and TRBJ2-3, with 8 nucleotides matching TRBD2. Sample: peripheral blood. This receptor was obtained from a woman between 18 and 29 years old with acute or convalescent COVID-19. The CDR3 nucleotides read TGTGCCAGCAGCCTCCAGCGGGGGCACACAGATACGCAGTATTTT. Its protein is CASSLQRGHTDTQYF.